These T cell receptor beta chains were read from a single sample in a study of a mutant IDH1 vaccine in newly diagnosed glioma. The data were produced by immunoSEQ multiplex PCR, yet TCRdb's version contains in-frame clones alone and is incomplete. Altogether about 55,000 clones are present, approximately 76% being singletons, with the ten largest covering about 4.9%. The antigens for these receptors are not known. Sequenced material: PBMCs, taken from a glioma patient whose treatment included an IDH1 peptide vaccine. These receptors were taken from a woman in her 40s with glioma. Some clones in this sample may be carry-over from other donors' samples. Both conserved end residues are part of each CDR3. Fields, in order: J gene, clone size, D gene, V gene, CDR3 DNA, CDR3 protein. D genes are given only for firm matches. A clone size is listed for some rows: how often the clone was seen (once, few, many), or a class if it is expanded.

j_gene: TRBJ1-1; abundance: -; d_gene: -; v_gene: TRBV6-1; CDR3nt: TGTGCCAGCAGTGAAGGGACAGCGGAGGACACTGAAGCTTTCTTT; CDR3aa: CASSEGTAEDTEAFF
j_gene: TRBJ1-1; abundance: -; d_gene: -; v_gene: TRBV21-1; CDR3nt: TGTGCCAACGCTCTAGGGGTTAGCGCTGAAGCTTTCTTT; CDR3aa: CANALGVSAEAFF
j_gene: TRBJ1-5; abundance: -; d_gene: TRBD1; v_gene: TRBV18; CDR3nt: TGTGCCAGCTCACCGGACAGGGTGGGCCCACTCAATCAGCCCCAGCATTTT; CDR3aa: CASSPDRVGPLNQPQHF
j_gene: TRBJ1-2; abundance: few; d_gene: TRBD1; v_gene: TRBV11-2; CDR3nt: TGTGCCAGCAGCCTAGACCTGACAGGGTTAATAGGGTATGGCTACACCTTC; CDR3aa: CASSLDLTGLIGYGYTF
j_gene: TRBJ2-1; abundance: -; d_gene: -; v_gene: TRBV15; CDR3nt: TGTGCCACCAGTCACCCCTACCACAATGAGCAGTTCTTC; CDR3aa: CATSHPYHNEQFF
j_gene: TRBJ1-5; abundance: -; d_gene: -; v_gene: TRBV12-5; CDR3nt: TGTGCTAGTGGTTTGGATGGTGGTCATCAGCCCCAGCATTTT; CDR3aa: CASGLDGGHQPQHF
j_gene: TRBJ2-7; abundance: -; d_gene: TRBD2; v_gene: TRBV11-2; CDR3nt: TGTGCCAGCAGCCCGGGGGGGAGGGAGCAGTACTTC; CDR3aa: CASSPGGREQYF
j_gene: TRBJ2-7; abundance: -; d_gene: TRBD2; v_gene: TRBV7-9; CDR3nt: TGTGCCAGCAGCTTAGTGGGCGGGGGTCTCTCCTACGAGCAGTACTTC; CDR3aa: CASSLVGGGLSYEQYF
j_gene: TRBJ2-5; abundance: -; d_gene: TRBD1; v_gene: TRBV2; CDR3nt: TGTGCCAGCAGTGAGGAGGACAGGGAGTACCAAGAGACCCAGTACTTC; CDR3aa: CASSEEDREYQETQYF
j_gene: TRBJ2-1; abundance: few; d_gene: -; v_gene: TRBV6-6; CDR3nt: TGTGCCAGCAGTTACTCCGACAATGAGCAGTTCTTC; CDR3aa: CASSYSDNEQFF
j_gene: TRBJ2-2; abundance: -; d_gene: -; v_gene: TRBV10-3; CDR3nt: TGTGCCATCCGGACGGAGTCTACTACCGGGGAGCTGTTTTTT; CDR3aa: CAIRTESTTGELFF
j_gene: TRBJ2-3; abundance: -; d_gene: TRBD2; v_gene: TRBV5-1; CDR3nt: TGCGCCAGCAGCTTTAGCGGGTCTAGCACAGATACGCAGTATTTT; CDR3aa: CASSFSGSSTDTQYF
j_gene: TRBJ2-3; abundance: -; d_gene: -; v_gene: TRBV2; CDR3nt: TGTGCCAGCAGTGGGGCGGGGACGAGCACAGATACGCAGTATTTT; CDR3aa: CASSGAGTSTDTQYF
j_gene: TRBJ1-2; abundance: -; d_gene: TRBD1; v_gene: TRBV6-5; CDR3nt: TGTGCCAGCAGTCGTTTTCAGGGGGGGACAGGCTACACCTTC; CDR3aa: CASSRFQGGTGYTF
j_gene: TRBJ2-2; abundance: -; d_gene: -; v_gene: TRBV7-9; CDR3nt: TGTGCCAGCAGCTTGTTGGACACCGGGGAGCTGTTTTTT; CDR3aa: CASSLLDTGELFF
j_gene: TRBJ1-1; abundance: few; d_gene: TRBD1; v_gene: TRBV7-2; CDR3nt: TGTGCCAGCAGCGATACAGGGGGCGCGGTAGCTTTCTTT; CDR3aa: CASSDTGGAVAFF
j_gene: TRBJ1-5; abundance: -; d_gene: -; v_gene: TRBV29-1; CDR3nt: TGCAGCGTGATCCTACAGGGCAGGCAGCCCCAGCATTTT; CDR3aa: CSVILQGRQPQHF
j_gene: TRBJ1-2; abundance: -; d_gene: -; v_gene: TRBV30; CDR3nt: TGTGCCTGGAGTCACTATGGCTACACCTTC; CDR3aa: CAWSHYGYTF
j_gene: TRBJ1-4; abundance: -; d_gene: -; v_gene: TRBV4-1; CDR3nt: TGCGCCAGCAGCCCTAATAAAGAAAAACTGTTTTTT; CDR3aa: CASSPNKEKLFF
j_gene: TRBJ1-5; abundance: -; d_gene: -; v_gene: TRBV7-9; CDR3nt: TGTGCCAGCAGCCAAGGTCTCCAGCCCCAGCATTTT; CDR3aa: CASSQGLQPQHF
j_gene: TRBJ2-1; abundance: -; d_gene: TRBD2; v_gene: TRBV7-2; CDR3nt: TGTGCCAGTAGCGGGCCCTTCTACAATGAGCAGTTCTTC; CDR3aa: CASSGPFYNEQFF
j_gene: TRBJ2-1; abundance: -; d_gene: -; v_gene: TRBV7-8; CDR3nt: TGTGCCAGCAGCTTCCCAGGGTCCTCCTACAATGAGCAGTTCTTC; CDR3aa: CASSFPGSSYNEQFF
j_gene: TRBJ1-4; abundance: once; d_gene: TRBD1; v_gene: TRBV5-5; CDR3nt: TGTGCCAGTACCAGACAGGGAAAAGATGAAAAACTGTTTTTT; CDR3aa: CASTRQGKDEKLFF
j_gene: TRBJ1-4; abundance: -; d_gene: -; v_gene: TRBV10-2; CDR3nt: TGCGCCAGCAGTGTGCAGGGGCTCTTTTCGGGGACCGGTGAAAAACTGTTTTTT; CDR3aa: CASSVQGLFSGTGEKLFF
j_gene: TRBJ2-1; abundance: -; d_gene: -; v_gene: TRBV10-3; CDR3nt: TGTGCCATCAGTGAGAACTGGGTTGAGCAGTTCTTC; CDR3aa: CAISENWVEQFF
j_gene: TRBJ1-5; abundance: -; d_gene: -; v_gene: TRBV13; CDR3nt: TGTGCCAGCAGCCGCCGGGGAGGGGGGTATAGCAATCAGCCCCAGCATTTT; CDR3aa: CASSRRGGGYSNQPQHF
j_gene: TRBJ2-2; abundance: -; d_gene: TRBD2; v_gene: TRBV11-2; CDR3nt: TGTGCCAGCAGCCCCAGACTAGCGGGGGGGCCGAGGGCCGGGGAGCTGTTTTTT; CDR3aa: CASSPRLAGGPRAGELFF
j_gene: TRBJ2-3; abundance: -; d_gene: -; v_gene: TRBV7-9; CDR3nt: TGTGCCAGCAGCTTAGCCGGGTCAGATACGCAGTATTTT; CDR3aa: CASSLAGSDTQYF
j_gene: TRBJ2-3; abundance: few; d_gene: TRBD2; v_gene: TRBV5-1; CDR3nt: TGCGCCAGCAGCCCGAGGACTAGCGGAATCAATACAGATACGCAGTATTTT; CDR3aa: CASSPRTSGINTDTQYF
j_gene: TRBJ2-1; abundance: -; d_gene: -; v_gene: TRBV5-1; CDR3nt: TGCGCCAGCAGCTTGCTAGAAGGTGAGCAGTTCTTC; CDR3aa: CASSLLEGEQFF
j_gene: TRBJ1-6; abundance: few; d_gene: TRBD1; v_gene: TRBV28; CDR3nt: TGTGCCAGCAGCCGGGACAGGGACACACCCCTCCACTTT; CDR3aa: CASSRDRDTPLHF
j_gene: TRBJ2-3; abundance: -; d_gene: TRBD2; v_gene: TRBV5-1; CDR3nt: TGCGCCAGCAGCACCCTAGCGGGGGGAGATACGCAGTATTTT; CDR3aa: CASSTLAGGDTQYF
j_gene: TRBJ2-1; abundance: -; d_gene: TRBD2; v_gene: TRBV5-4; CDR3nt: TGTGCCAGCAGCTTGGGGCTAGCGGGGGGAGAGGAGCAGTTCTTC; CDR3aa: CASSLGLAGGEEQFF
j_gene: TRBJ1-5; abundance: -; d_gene: -; v_gene: TRBV19; CDR3nt: TGTGCCAGTACTCTGCAAAGCAATCAGCCCCAGCATTTT; CDR3aa: CASTLQSNQPQHF
j_gene: TRBJ1-2; abundance: -; d_gene: -; v_gene: TRBV12-5; CDR3nt: TGTGCTAGTGGTTTGCAGGGGAGATTGATAGACTATGGCTACACCTTC; CDR3aa: CASGLQGRLIDYGYTF
j_gene: TRBJ2-1; abundance: -; d_gene: TRBD1; v_gene: TRBV4-3; CDR3nt: TGCGCCAGCAGTGCCGGGACAGGGTGGGATTATGAGCAGTTCTTC; CDR3aa: CASSAGTGWDYEQFF
j_gene: TRBJ2-3; abundance: -; d_gene: TRBD2; v_gene: TRBV5-4; CDR3nt: TGTGCCAGCAGCTTAAATGCGGGGGCAGATACGCAGTATTTT; CDR3aa: CASSLNAGADTQYF
j_gene: TRBJ1-5; abundance: -; d_gene: -; v_gene: TRBV6-1; CDR3nt: TGTGCCAGCAAGCCAGGGGTTAGCAATCAGCCCCAGCATTTT; CDR3aa: CASKPGVSNQPQHF
j_gene: TRBJ1-4; abundance: -; d_gene: -; v_gene: TRBV20-1; CDR3nt: TGCAGTGCTGGCCGGGGGTTAATTTTT; CDR3aa: CSAGRGLIF
j_gene: TRBJ2-3; abundance: -; d_gene: -; v_gene: TRBV20-1; CDR3nt: TGCAGTGCTACGGCGGGAGATACGCAGTATTTT; CDR3aa: CSATAGDTQYF
j_gene: TRBJ2-1; abundance: -; d_gene: -; v_gene: TRBV4-3; CDR3nt: TGCGCCAGCAGCCAAGAAAGTGAGCAGTTCTTC; CDR3aa: CASSQESEQFF
j_gene: TRBJ1-6; abundance: -; d_gene: -; v_gene: TRBV25-1; CDR3nt: TGTGCCAGCAGTGAATTCGGTTCCTATGATTCACCCCTCCACTTT; CDR3aa: CASSEFGSYDSPLHF
j_gene: TRBJ1-6; abundance: -; d_gene: TRBD1; v_gene: TRBV4-1; CDR3nt: TGCGCCAGCAGCCACGGACAGGGGCTCTCACCCCTCCACTTT; CDR3aa: CASSHGQGLSPLHF
j_gene: TRBJ1-1; abundance: few; d_gene: -; v_gene: TRBV19; CDR3nt: TGTGCCAGTAGTTCCCAGAACTGGGCCGGGGCTGAAGCTTTCTTT; CDR3aa: CASSSQNWAGAEAFF
j_gene: TRBJ2-2; abundance: -; d_gene: -; v_gene: TRBV19; CDR3nt: TGTGCCAGTAGCGAGGTGTGGAGGCCGAACACCGGGGAGCTGTTTTTT; CDR3aa: CASSEVWRPNTGELFF
j_gene: TRBJ1-4; abundance: -; d_gene: TRBD1; v_gene: TRBV6-4; CDR3nt: TGTGCCAGCAGCCGGGACAGGAACGAAAAACTGTTTTTT; CDR3aa: CASSRDRNEKLFF
j_gene: TRBJ1-4; abundance: -; d_gene: TRBD1; v_gene: TRBV2; CDR3nt: TGTGCCAGCAGTGGGCAGGGGGGTAATGAAAAACTGTTTTTT; CDR3aa: CASSGQGGNEKLFF
j_gene: TRBJ2-6; abundance: -; d_gene: -; v_gene: TRBV23-1; CDR3nt: TGCGCCAGCAGTCAAAGGCTCCCTGGGGCCAACGTCCTGACTTTC; CDR3aa: CASSQRLPGANVLTF
j_gene: TRBJ1-2; abundance: -; d_gene: -; v_gene: TRBV5-6; CDR3nt: TGTGCCAGCAGCTTAATACAGGGCGGTGACTATGGCTACACCTTC; CDR3aa: CASSLIQGGDYGYTF
j_gene: TRBJ2-6; abundance: -; d_gene: -; v_gene: TRBV9; CDR3nt: TGTGCCAGCCTCTCTGGGGCCAACGTCCTGACTTTC; CDR3aa: CASLSGANVLTF
j_gene: TRBJ1-1; abundance: many; d_gene: TRBD1; v_gene: TRBV9; CDR3nt: TGTGCCAGCAGCGTATTATCGGGACAGGGTACTGAAGCTTTCTTT; CDR3aa: CASSVLSGQGTEAFF
j_gene: TRBJ2-7; abundance: -; d_gene: TRBD2; v_gene: TRBV9; CDR3nt: TGTGCCAGCAGCGTGGGGGGGTGGTCATACGAGCAGTACTTC; CDR3aa: CASSVGGWSYEQYF
j_gene: TRBJ2-5; abundance: -; d_gene: TRBD2; v_gene: TRBV9; CDR3nt: TGTGCCAGCAGCGAAGGGACTAGCGGGTGGGGAGAGACCCAGTACTTC; CDR3aa: CASSEGTSGWGETQYF
j_gene: TRBJ1-6; abundance: -; d_gene: TRBD1; v_gene: TRBV29-1; CDR3nt: TGCAGCGTAAGGGACAGAATGGATTCACCCCTCCACTTT; CDR3aa: CSVRDRMDSPLHF
j_gene: TRBJ2-2; abundance: -; d_gene: -; v_gene: TRBV5-4; CDR3nt: TGTGCCAGCAGCTTGCGCAGGGGCACCGGGGAGCTGTTTTTT; CDR3aa: CASSLRRGTGELFF
j_gene: TRBJ1-1; abundance: -; d_gene: -; v_gene: TRBV19; CDR3nt: TGTGCCAGTAGTCCAACAGGGAACACTGAAGCTTTCTTT; CDR3aa: CASSPTGNTEAFF
j_gene: TRBJ1-1; abundance: few; d_gene: -; v_gene: TRBV9; CDR3nt: TGTGCCAGCAGCCCCCGGGGCAATTTTGAAGCTTTCTTT; CDR3aa: CASSPRGNFEAFF
j_gene: TRBJ2-2; abundance: few; d_gene: TRBD2; v_gene: TRBV5-1; CDR3nt: TGCGCCAGCAGCTCGGGACTAGCGTTTAACACCGGGGAGCTGTTTTTT; CDR3aa: CASSSGLAFNTGELFF
j_gene: TRBJ2-7; abundance: -; d_gene: -; v_gene: TRBV5-4; CDR3nt: TGTGCCAGCAGCTTCTCGAGGGGTTTGGGCGAGCAGTACTTC; CDR3aa: CASSFSRGLGEQYF
j_gene: TRBJ2-3; abundance: -; d_gene: TRBD2; v_gene: TRBV2; CDR3nt: TGTGCCAGCAGTGAAGCGTGGAGCGGGGGATCGTTCCGCACAGATACGCAGTATTTT; CDR3aa: CASSEAWSGGSFRTDTQYF